These 18 T cell receptor beta chains came from one sample sequenced in a study of cytomegalovirus exposure and HLA in healthy donors. Amplification used 60 Vbeta primers and 13 Jbeta primers. Sequenced by immunoSEQ multiplex PCR; TCRdb stores in-frame clones only, minus some. The sample consists of about 210,000 clones, roughly 78% of them appearing once. The sequenced material came from PBMCs. These receptors all come from a boy under 18 in good health and CMV-seronegative.

J is TRBJ1-2 and V is TRBV7-9, with D maybe TRBD1 (5 bases). The V end lost 1 base, the J end lost 8 bases, and 17 bases lay between the germline ends. The CDR3 is 15 amino acids. Per germline, CDR1 SEHNR and CDR2 FQNEAQ (reference sequence). The chain's CDR3 is CASSLDRAGPGGYTF. CDR3 in DNA: TGTGCCAGCAGCTTAGATCGTGCAGGGCCCGGCGGCTACACCTTC.

The CDR3 reads CSASTLEQFF. The DNA of the CDR3 is TGCAGTGCTAGCACGCTAGAGCAGTTCTTC. The chain links TRBV20-1 to TRBJ2-1, with no clear D. V dropped 3 bases and J dropped 10 bases, with 7 bases sitting between them. The germline gives CDR1 DFQATT, CDR2 SNEGSKA (reference sequence). This CDR3 spans 10 amino acids.

The V gene is TRBV7-8, the J gene TRBJ2-5; D call uncertain. The germline V and J ends were trimmed by 5 bases and 5 bases, with 9 bases remaining between them. Germline CDR1 and CDR2: SGHVS and FQNEAQ. The CDR3 is 12 amino acids. The CDR3 sequence is CASSRASETQYF. The CDR3 DNA reads TGTGCCAGCAGCCGAGCAAGCGAGACCCAGTACTTC.

The chain carries TRBV5-1 and TRBJ1-2; 9 positions agree with TRBD1. The CDR3 spans 15 residues. With V trimmed by 0 bases and J by 7 bases, 7 bases remained unmatched. Germline V gene sequence: CDR1 SGHRS, CDR2 YFSETQ. This CDR3 is CASSLGGQGSVGYTF. CDR3 in DNA: TGCGCCAGCAGCTTGGGGGGACAGGGTTCGGTTGGCTACACCTTC.

The gene calls are TRBV4-2 and TRBJ2-2, with TRBD2 matching 10 bases. The V and J ends lost 0 bases and 5 bases, in that order; junction bases with no gene match: 6. The CDR3 runs 17 residues. The germline V gene has CDR1 LGHNA and CDR2 YNFKEQ. CDR3 sequence (DNA): TGTGCCAGCAGCCAAGAAGGGAAACTAGCGGGGACCGGGGAGCTGTTTTTT. Amino acids: CASSQEGKLAGTGELFF.

This rearrangement joins TRBV6-5 to TRBJ1-2; D is uncertain. V dropped 3 bases and J dropped 8 bases, with 13 bases sitting between them. CDR3 length: 13 amino acids. Looked up from germline, CDR1 is MNHEY and CDR2 is SVGAGI. CDR3 nucleotide sequence: TGTGCCAGCAGTTATCTGGCAGGAGGCGGCTACACCTTC. Its translation is CASSYLAGGGYTF.

The V call is TRBV23-1, the J call TRBJ2-7; TRBD1 matches at 8 bases. TRBV23-1 is annotated as an ORF whose role is uncertain. CDR3 length: 16 amino acids. V shed 2 bases, J shed 3 bases, and the junction held 9 bases outside the gene matches. This chain's CDR3 is CASSQRDRDRNYEQYF. The CDR3 DNA reads TGCGCCAGCAGTCAAAGGGATCGGGACAGGAACTACGAGCAGTACTTC.

This clone was seen a few times. V gene TRBV7-9 combines with J gene TRBJ1-1; possibly TRBD1 for D (6 bases). This CDR3 has 14 residues. The germline gives CDR1 SEHNR, CDR2 FQNEAQ (reference sequence). Deletions cut 3 bases from V and 6 bases from J, with 14 bases between. The CDR3 sequence is CASSFADSHPEAFF. The DNA for the CDR3 is TGTGCCAGCAGCTTTGCGGACAGCCATCCTGAAGCTTTCTTT.

The CDR3, as DNA: TGTGCCAGCTCGAGAGGGAGAGATCAGCCCCAGCATTTT. It yields the protein CASSRGRDQPQHF. V and J are TRBV6-4 and TRBJ1-5, with D unclear. The CDR3 loop spans 13 amino acids. Trimming removed 8 bases from V and 5 bases from J, with 13 bases in between. Per germline, CDR1 MRHNA and CDR2 SNTAGT.

This clone was counted between two and nine times. The genes are TRBV5-6 and TRBJ1-1, with D unresolved. This CDR3 spans 12 amino acids. From germline, CDR1 is SGHDT and CDR2 YYEEEE. Trimming shortened V by 4 bases and J by 5 bases, and 9 bases separated the two germline ends. The CDR3 reads CASSLPETEAFF. CDR3 nucleotides: TGTGCCAGCAGCCTACCCGAAACTGAAGCTTTCTTT.

This chain uses TRBV5-4 with TRBJ2-5; 8 bases fit TRBD2. J was trimmed by 4 bases and V by 4 bases; bases with no gene match: 12. Germline loops: CDR1 SGHNT, CDR2 YYREEE (reference sequence). The CDR3 totals 16 residues. CDR3 DNA sequence: TGTGCCAGCAGCCGGCCGGGGGGGCTAGGAGGAGAGACCCAGTACTTC. It encodes CASSRPGGLGGETQYF.

The chain joins TRBV19 to TRBJ1-5; 8 nucleotides line up with TRBD1. The junction had 15 bases not matched to a gene; V was cut back by 10 bases and J by 7 bases. This CDR3 is built from 15 residues. Germline CDR1 and CDR2: LNHDA and SQIVND (reference sequence). This CDR3 is CATRTGRGGGQPQHF. The CDR3 DNA follows: TGTGCCACCCGGACAGGGAGAGGGGGCGGGCAGCCCCAGCATTTT.

V usage is TRBV19 and J usage is TRBJ1-1, with D uncertain. V shed 5 bases and J shed 0 bases, with 10 bases lying between them. Germline V CDR1 and CDR2: LNHDA, SQIVND (reference sequence). The CDR3 covers 14 residues. CDR3 amino acids: CASSQANMNTEAFF. The CDR3 DNA follows: TGTGCCAGTAGTCAGGCCAATATGAACACTGAAGCTTTCTTT.

In this sample, this clone turned up a few times. The chain combines TRBV5-1 with TRBJ2-3; D remains ambiguous. Between the trimmed V and J ends, which lost 0 bases and 0 bases, there was a span of 11 bases. Germline V lookup: CDR1 SGHRS, CDR2 YFSETQ. The CDR3 is 16 residues long. The CDR3 loop reads CASSLDSRISTDTQYF. CDR3 nucleotides: TGCGCCAGCAGCTTGGACAGTAGGATTAGCACAGATACGCAGTATTTT.

The chain uses TRBV5-1 and TRBJ2-7; 16 nucleotides align to TRBD2. The germline CDR1 and CDR2 sequences are SGHRS and YFSETQ. V dropped 4 bases and J dropped 5; count of bases not matched to a gene: 6. The CDR3 length is 16 residues. CDR3 residues: CASSLGTSGRADEQYF. The CDR3 nucleotides are TGCGCCAGCAGCCTTGGGACTAGCGGGAGGGCCGACGAGCAGTACTTC.

This clone has a single count. Here the CDR3 reads CASSFRGQGSPLHF. For the CDR3, the DNA is TGTGCCAGCAGTTTCAGGGGGCAGGGCTCACCCCTCCACTTT. V usage is TRBV27 and J usage is TRBJ1-6; 8 nucleotides align to TRBD1. Germline values: CDR1 MNHEY, CDR2 SMNVEV (reference sequence). Trimming took 3 bases from V and 10 from J; bases not matched to a gene: 5. This CDR3 has 14 residues.

This clone was picked up a small number of times. The chain couples TRBV7-2 to TRBJ2-5; D is undetermined. Germline V gene lookup returns CDR1 SGHTA and CDR2 FQGNSA. Trimming stripped 5 bases from V and 2 bases from J, with 9 bases between. This CDR3 is built from 13 residues. The CDR3 coding sequence is TGTGCCAGCAGCCTGGGCCCTCAAGAGACCCAGTACTTC. This sequence encodes CASSLGPQETQYF. Supplemented by reference TRBV7-2 and TRBJ2-5, the full variable domain reads GAGVSQSPSNKVTEKGKDVELRCDPISGHTALYWYRQSLGQGLEFLIYFQGNSAPDKSGLPSDRFSAERTGGSVSTLTIQRTQQEDSAVYLCASSLGPQETQYFGPGTRLLVL.

This chain links TRBV27 with TRBJ1-1; unclear D gene. Trimming shortened V by 8 bases and J by 1 base, and 11 bases separated the two germline ends. This CDR3 has 13 residues. Germline CDR1 MNHEY, CDR2 SMNVEV (reference sequence). The CDR3 loop reads CASVGPRNTEAFF. In nucleotides, the CDR3 is TGTGCCAGCGTTGGCCCAAGGAACACTGAAGCTTTCTTT.